In its sample, the clone carrying this T cell receptor (beta chain) was seen a few times. Its antigen is undetermined. This specimen belongs to a study of identical twins. Findings and limits, study-wide: Surplus twin overlap in beta out-of-frame sequences was less pronounced.

This CDR3 is built from 14 residues. From germline, CDR1 is SGHKS and CDR2 YYEKEE (reference sequence). The germline V and J ends were trimmed by 2 bases and 2 bases, with 8 bases remaining between them. TCRdb passed the 5' RACE reads through MiXCR, listing each CDR3 protein once. Of nearly 250,000 distinct CDR3 sequences listed, 5.5% to 7% are singletons. This sample was also put to use in a study of yellow fever vaccine responses in identical twins.

This chain links TRBV5-5 with TRBJ2-1; TRBD1 or TRBD2 may be the D gene (5 bases each). Sequencing was done on a sample of memory (CD45RO+) T cells sorted from blood. This receptor was identified in a woman under 30 in good health. The CDR3 nucleotides read TGTGCCAGCAGCTTAAGAGGGGCCTACAATGAGCAGTTCTTC. This sequence encodes CASSLRGAYNEQFF.